Reported below is one T cell receptor (beta chain). Its target is unknown. The CDR3 totals 14 residues. Germline values: CDR1 MGHRA, CDR2 YSYEKL. V was clipped by 1 base and J by 2 bases, with 9 bases between them. The cohort excluded patients with autoimmune disease history or systemic immunosuppression. At cycle 4 day 1, cycle 7 day 1, and baseline, blood was sampled. This sample was taken from a study of OX40 agonist ivuxolimab in advanced cancers. Looking at the study overall: Intravenous ivuxolimab at 0.01 to 10 mg/kg was given to patients every 2 weeks.

Findings and limits, study-wide: Expanded clones were, on average, more numerous among CD8+ T cells than CD4+.

Sequencing was performed with immunoSEQ multiplex PCR; in TCRdb, only in-frame clones are kept and a portion is missing. This repertoire shows around 74,000 clones, under 95% found once; its top ten account for approximately 11%. This material consisted of CD4+ or CD8+ T cells sorted from blood, taken in a trial of the OX40 agonist ivuxolimab. The TCR sequence derives from an adult with an advanced solid tumor such as melanoma, head and neck, liver or kidney cancer. The chain uses TRBV4-1 and TRBJ2-7; no firm D call. For the CDR3, the DNA is TGCGCCAGCAGCCAAGTGACGGGTGCCTACGAGCAGTACTTC. As protein: CASSQVTGAYEQYF.